This TCR beta chain was retrieved from a study of early T cells in non-severe SARS-CoV-2 infection. Study background: Sequencing of bulk RNA from unsorted whole blood was done, without chain pairing.

V dropped 0 bases and J dropped 7 bases, with 10 bases sitting between them. CDR1 GTSNPN and CDR2 SVGIG come from the germline V gene (reference sequence). The CDR3 has 13 amino acids. About this clonotype itself: What it recognizes is unknown.

Study-wide results and limits: The matching step, a VDJdb search, favored anti-spike CD8 responses and missed private and CD4 specificities.

Separate cDNA molecules each had unique molecular identifiers attached to them. One entry per CDR3 protein, called by TCRdb with MiXCR from the 5' RACE reads. In the table there are 20,000 to 25,000 distinct CDR3 sequences, 4% to 5% of which are singletons. This chain connects TRBV30 to TRBJ2-4, with D maybe TRBD2 (5 bases). Sequencing input: whole blood. This TCR derives from an adult who was a healthcare worker with PCR-confirmed SARS-CoV-2 infection or an uninfected control (not recorded which). The CDR3 DNA reads as TGTGCCTGGAGTGTGTGGGAGTTGAACATTCAGTACTTC. Translating gives CAWSVWELNIQYF.